This TCR beta chain derives from a study of blood T cell repertoires in COVID-19. This CDR3 spans 12 amino acids. CDR1 and CDR2 from the germline V gene are MNHEY and SVGAGI. Trimming stripped 9 bases from V and 8 bases from J, with 16 bases between. Per the original methods: Researchers report that nucleated cell counts were estimated from reference gene primer amplification. The repertoire was sequenced with immunoSEQ multiplex PCR; TCRdb's copy has only in-frame clones and lacks some. V and J calls and clone size are as listed in that table; D and trimming were resolved from the DNA. This sample carries over 110,000 clones, about 91% of them seen once, and the ten largest clones take 28%.

The rearrangement uses TRBV6-5 and TRBJ1-2, with D possibly matching TRBD1 (5 bases). Sequences were obtained from peripheral blood. The source is a human donor in a cohort sampled during active COVID-19. CDR3 in amino acids: CASQTDVIGYTF. CDR3 nucleotides: TGTGCCAGTCAGACAGATGTCATCGGCTACACCTTC.